This T cell receptor (beta chain) was sequenced for a study of blood T cell repertoires in COVID-19. Study as a whole: Researchers got acute and convalescent COVID-19 samples from the United States, Italy and Spain. PBMCs, B-cell-depleted T cells, or T cells provided the cDNA or gDNA that made up the material.

Per germline, CDR1 MDHEN and CDR2 SYDVKM. Trimming stripped 2 bases from V and 4 bases from J, with 8 bases between. This CDR3 has 13 residues. Authors' processing steps: The authors estimated nucleated cell counts from reference gene primer amplification. The method was immunoSEQ multiplex PCR; TCRdb's version includes in-frame clones alone and lacks a portion of them. V, J and clone size reflect that table, while D and trimming were determined from the DNA. The table records fewer than 200,000 clones, about 93% of them present only once. This sequence joins TRBV28 and TRBJ1-1; D gene ambiguous. The sample was peripheral blood. This receptor was obtained from a woman aged 50 to 60 with acute or convalescent COVID-19. CDR3: CASSLPTSTEAFF. The DNA of the CDR3 is TGTGCCAGCAGTTTACCAACCAGCACTGAAGCTTTCTTT.